This entry features one T cell receptor beta chain sequence. The antigen is undetermined. Germline CDR1 reads MDHEN; CDR2 reads SYDVKM. V lost 2 bases and J 0 bases, leaving 8 bases between the germline ends. The CDR3 has 16 amino acids. These data come from a study of a mutant IDH1 vaccine in newly diagnosed glioma. Time point of the sample: week 35, safety follow-up. Each dose of the vaccine consisted of 300 ug of mutant IDH1 20-mer peptide, with topical imiquimod. Repertoires were generated with immunoSEQ multiplex PCR, while TCRdb's copy carries only in-frame clones and drops some. In the table there are around 26,000 clones, roughly 83% of which are singletons. Study-level findings and limits: Induction of immune responses by the vaccine occurred in about 95% of patients.

Sequences were derived from PBMCs, sampled from a glioma patient whose treatment included an IDH1 peptide vaccine. The clonotype comes from a man younger than 40 with glioma. V usage is TRBV28 and J usage is TRBJ1-6; D gene uncertain. CDR3 sequence: CASSLHSNSYNSPLHF. CDR3 DNA sequence: TGTGCCAGCAGTTTACACAGTAACTCCTATAATTCACCCCTCCACTTT.